The 18 T cell receptor beta chains listed next were all sequenced from one sample in a study of cytomegalovirus exposure and HLA in healthy donors. The primer mix had 60 Vbeta and 13 Jbeta primers. The method was immunoSEQ multiplex PCR; TCRdb's version includes in-frame clones alone and lacks a portion of them. The sample yields over 110,000 clones, 82% seen once. Input material: PBMCs. Receptors were obtained from a male donor in good health and CMV-seronegative.

This sequence joins TRBV6-6 and TRBJ2-7, with unresolved D. Trimming shortened V by 2 bases and J by 6 bases, and 8 bases separated the two germline ends. This CDR3 spans 12 amino acids. CDR1 MNHNY and CDR2 SVGAGI come from the germline V gene (reference sequence). The CDR3 sequence is CASSYGPSEQYF. As DNA, the CDR3 is TGTGCCAGCAGTTACGGGCCTTCCGAGCAGTACTTC.

This chain links TRBV28 with TRBJ2-1; no clear D gene. Trimming removed 3 bases from V and 0 bases from J, with 6 bases in between. The CDR3 has 14 residues. CDR1 is MDHEN, CDR2 SYDVKM, per germline. The CDR3 spells CASSFASSYNEQFF. DNA for the CDR3: TGTGCCAGCAGTTTCGCTAGCTCCTACAATGAGCAGTTCTTC.

The rearrangement joins TRBV19 to TRBJ2-7; D uncertain. Germline V lookup: CDR1 LNHDA, CDR2 SQIVND (reference sequence). The CDR3 covers 13 residues. With 5 bases removed from V and 0 bases from J, the gap between germline ends came to 8 bases. The CDR3 spells CASSAVSSYEQYF. The CDR3 coding sequence is TGTGCCAGTAGTGCGGTCAGCTCCTACGAGCAGTACTTC.

V and J are TRBV10-2 and TRBJ1-2; D may be TRBD1 (5 bases). This CDR3 has 15 amino acids. Trimming cost V 2 bases and J 7 bases, with 17 bases left between them. Germline CDR1 WSHSY, CDR2 SAAADI. The CDR3 region has the DNA TGCGCCAGCAGTGAGGGGACCTCGGGGGAGACTGGCTACACCTTC. It is translated as CASSEGTSGETGYTF.

CDR3 residues: CASSFVNEQFF. DNA of the CDR3: TGTGCCAGCAGCTTCGTAAATGAGCAGTTCTTC. The V call is TRBV7-9, the J call TRBJ2-1; unclear D gene. Germline CDR1 SEHNR, CDR2 FQNEAQ (reference sequence). The length of the CDR3 is 11 residues. V lost 3 bases to trimming and J lost 7 bases, with 4 bases between them.

This chain uses TRBV19 with TRBJ2-2; D uncertain. The length of the CDR3 is 12 residues. V was shortened by 5 bases and J by 3 bases, with 4 bases between the two germline ends. Germline V lookup: CDR1 LNHDA, CDR2 SQIVND (reference sequence). In DNA, the CDR3 is TGTGCCAGTAGTCTTTACACCGGGGAGCTGTTTTTT. It translates to CASSLYTGELFF.

Written as DNA, the CDR3 is TGTGCCAGCAGCACCTCCGGGGGTACTGAAGCTTTCTTT. Translating it yields CASSTSGGTEAFF. The chain recombines TRBV7-3 with TRBJ1-1; D possibly corresponds to TRBD1 (5 bases). The CDR3 has 13 residues. CDR1 and CDR2 from the germline V gene are SGHTA and FQGTGA. The V and J ends lost 5 bases and 5 bases respectively, with 12 bases between them. Supplemented by reference TRBV7-3 and TRBJ1-1, the full variable domain reads GAGVSQTPSNKVTEKGKYVELRCDPISGHTALYWYRQSLGQGPEFLIYFQGTGAADDSGLPNDRFFAVRPEGSVSTLKIQRTERGDSAVYLCASSTSGGTEAFFGQGTRLTVV.

The chain has TRBV18 and TRBJ1-2, with D possibly being TRBD1 (6 bases). Germline-derived CDR1 and CDR2 are KGHSH and LQKENI. Trimming cost V 5 bases and J 5 bases, with 15 bases left between them. This CDR3 spans 14 amino acids. This chain's CDR3 is CASSYRDVGYGYTF. For the CDR3, the DNA is TGTGCCAGCTCATACAGGGACGTAGGGTATGGCTACACCTTC.

This chain links TRBV10-1 with TRBJ2-3, with 7 bases that match TRBD1. V was pared by 4 bases and J by 5 bases, with 3 bases of the junction left unmatched. In germline, CDR1 is WNHNN, CDR2 SYGVQD (reference sequence). The CDR3 is 13 residues long. CDR3 sequence: CASSGYRGDTQYF. Here the CDR3 DNA reads TGCGCCAGCAGTGGTTACAGGGGAGATACGCAGTATTTT.

J is TRBJ1-3 and V is TRBV7-2, with a possible D match to TRBD1 (5 bases). Per germline, CDR1 SGHTA and CDR2 FQGNSA. Trimming shortened V by 1 base and J by 6 bases, and 13 bases separated the two germline ends. The CDR3 has 15 residues. CDR3 nucleotide sequence: TGTGCCAGCAGCTTAGTTCTGCAGGGCGAAAACACCATATATTTT. The encoded protein is CASSLVLQGENTIYF.

This chain uses TRBV27 with TRBJ2-1; D gene uncertain. The germline V gene encodes CDR1 MNHEY and CDR2 SMNVEV (reference sequence). Trimming stripped 4 bases from V and 10 bases from J, with 8 bases between. This CDR3 contains 11 residues. The CDR3 loop reads CASSSSREQFF. The DNA for the CDR3 is TGTGCCAGCAGTTCGTCTAGGGAGCAGTTCTTC.

The rearrangement uses TRBV29-1 and TRBJ2-4; D possibly corresponds to TRBD1 (6 bases). CDR1 and CDR2 from the germline V gene are SQVTM and ANQGSEA. This CDR3 comprises 13 residues. The ends were cut back, 3 bases at V and 5 bases at J, with 11 bases in the middle. This CDR3 reads CSVEVAGENIQYF. The CDR3 coding sequence is TGCAGCGTTGAGGTGGCAGGGGAAAACATTCAGTACTTC.

The chain uses TRBV10-2 and TRBJ2-3; tentative D call: TRBD2 (6 bases). The CDR3 totals 13 residues. The germline gives CDR1 WSHSY, CDR2 SAAADI. Trimming shortened V by 4 bases and J by 3 bases, and 8 bases separated the two germline ends. CDR3 sequence (DNA): TGCGCCAGCAGTGGGGCGGGGACAGATACGCAGTATTTT. Its protein product is CASSGAGTDTQYF.

This chain joins TRBV4-3 and TRBJ1-2; D gene unclear. V lost 4 bases to trimming and J lost 1 base, with 13 bases between them. The CDR3 loop spans 15 amino acids. The germline V gene encodes CDR1 LGHNA and CDR2 YSLEER. Here the CDR3 reads CASSLTRGSNYGYTF. Here the CDR3 DNA reads TGCGCCAGCAGCCTCACCCGAGGGAGTAACTATGGCTACACCTTC.

The genes are TRBV5-6 and TRBJ1-3, with TRBD1 matching 8 bases. This CDR3 is built from 14 residues. V lost 8 bases and J lost 2; bases outside the gene matches: 6. Germline V CDR1 and CDR2: SGHDT, YYEEEE. This CDR3 is CASRTGRTGNTIYF. In nucleotides, the CDR3 is TGTGCCAGTCGGACAGGGAGGACTGGAAACACCATATATTTT. Variable domain in full (rest from reference TRBV5-6 and TRBJ1-3): DAGVTQSPTHLIKTRGQQVTLRCSPKSGHDTVSWYQQALGQGPQFIFQYYEEEERQRGNFPDRFSGHQFPNYSSELNVNALLLGDSALYLCASRTGRTGNTIYFGEGSWLTVV.

The chain joins TRBV19 to TRBJ1-4; 7 nucleotides agree with TRBD1. Germline V gives CDR1 LNHDA, CDR2 SQIVND (reference sequence). CDR3 length equals 14 residues. Germline trimming cut 9 bases from V and 6 bases from J; bases unmatched to any gene: 10. CDR3 in amino acids: CASNSGTADEKLFF. Here the CDR3 DNA reads TGTGCCAGCAACTCCGGGACAGCGGATGAAAAACTGTTTTTT.

The chain uses TRBV27 and TRBJ2-5, with a possible D match to TRBD2 (6 bases). The ends were cut back, 4 bases at V and 5 bases at J, with 14 bases in the middle. The CDR3 covers 14 residues. CDR1 MNHEY and CDR2 SMNVEV come from the germline V gene (reference sequence). CDR3 in DNA: TGTGCCAGCAGTTCCATGGGGGGACCGGAGACCCAGTACTTC. It translates to CASSSMGGPETQYF.

The rearrangement joins TRBV5-1 to TRBJ1-1; D is unresolved. The CDR3 contains 14 residues. With 0 bases removed from V and 1 base from J, the gap between germline ends came to 7 bases. Germline V gene lookup returns CDR1 SGHRS and CDR2 YFSETQ. CDR3 sequence: CASSLEQSNTEAFF. The CDR3 DNA follows: TGCGCCAGCAGCTTGGAACAGTCGAACACTGAAGCTTTCTTT. Full variable domain (rest looked up from reference TRBV5-1 and TRBJ1-1): KAGVTQTPRYLIKTRGQQVTLSCSPISGHRSVSWYQQTPGQGLQFLFEYFSETQRNKGNFPGRFSGRQFSNSRSEMNVSTLELGDSALYLCASSLEQSNTEAFFGQGTRLTVV.